This T cell receptor beta chain was profiled in a study of technical replicates of blood from several donors. Repertoires were generated with immunoSEQ multiplex PCR, while TCRdb's copy carries only in-frame clones and drops some. The sample has over 10,000 clones; about 86% are singletons. Germline trimming cut 4 bases from V and 9 bases from J; bases unmatched to any gene: 11. Germline assignment: CDR1 SQVTM and CDR2 ANQGSEA. CDR3 size: 16 residues. The receptor was isolated from a human donor in good health. The chain is built from TRBV29-1 and TRBJ2-1; 14 bases match TRBD2. Specimen: PBMCs. CDR3 DNA: TGCAGCGTTGGGACTAGCGGGAGGAGCGGGGCTGGTGAGCAGTTCTTC. Protein product: CSVGTSGRSGAGEQFF.